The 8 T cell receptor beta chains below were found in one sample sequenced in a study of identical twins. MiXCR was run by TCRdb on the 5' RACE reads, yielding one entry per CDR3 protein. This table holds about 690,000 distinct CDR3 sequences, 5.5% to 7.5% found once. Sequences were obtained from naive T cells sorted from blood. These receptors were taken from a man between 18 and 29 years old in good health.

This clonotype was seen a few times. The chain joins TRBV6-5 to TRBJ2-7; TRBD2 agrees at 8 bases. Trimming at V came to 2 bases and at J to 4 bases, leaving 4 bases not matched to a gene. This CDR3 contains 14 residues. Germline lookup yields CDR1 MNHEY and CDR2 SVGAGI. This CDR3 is CASSYAGGRYEQYF. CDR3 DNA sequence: TGTGCCAGCAGTTACGCGGGAGGCCGGTACGAGCAGTACTTC.

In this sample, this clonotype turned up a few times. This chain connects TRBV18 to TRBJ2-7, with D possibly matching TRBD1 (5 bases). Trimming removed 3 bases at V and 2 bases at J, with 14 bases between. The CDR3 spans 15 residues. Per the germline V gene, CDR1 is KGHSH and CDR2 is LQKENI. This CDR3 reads CASSPLGQGPYEQYF. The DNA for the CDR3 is TGTGCCAGCTCACCTTTGGGGCAGGGCCCCTACGAGCAGTACTTC.

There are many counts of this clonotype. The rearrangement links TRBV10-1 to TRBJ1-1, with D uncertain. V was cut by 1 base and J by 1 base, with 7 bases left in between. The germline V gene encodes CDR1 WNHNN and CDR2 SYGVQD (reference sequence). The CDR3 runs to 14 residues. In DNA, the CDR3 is TGCGCCAGCAGTGAGTTGACCGAGAACACTGAAGCTTTCTTT. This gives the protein CASSELTENTEAFF.

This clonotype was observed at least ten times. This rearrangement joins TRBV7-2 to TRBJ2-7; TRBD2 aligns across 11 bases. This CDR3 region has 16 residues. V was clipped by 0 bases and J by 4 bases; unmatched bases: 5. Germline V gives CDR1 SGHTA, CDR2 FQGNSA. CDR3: CASSLAGGLAVYEQYF. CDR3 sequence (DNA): TGTGCCAGCAGCTTAGCGGGGGGACTAGCGGTTTACGAGCAGTACTTC.

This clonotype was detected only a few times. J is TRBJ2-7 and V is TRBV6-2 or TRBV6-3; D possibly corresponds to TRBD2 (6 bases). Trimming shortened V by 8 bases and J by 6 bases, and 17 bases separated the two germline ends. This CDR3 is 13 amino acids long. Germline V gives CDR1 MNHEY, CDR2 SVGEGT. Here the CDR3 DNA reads TGTGCCAGCGCTCTGGCGGGACCGTTCGAGCAGTACTTC. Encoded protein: CASALAGPFEQYF.

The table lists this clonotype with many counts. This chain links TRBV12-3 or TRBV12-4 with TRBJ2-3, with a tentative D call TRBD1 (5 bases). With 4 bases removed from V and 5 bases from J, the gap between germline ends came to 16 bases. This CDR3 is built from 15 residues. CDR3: CASSSQDGYGDTQYF. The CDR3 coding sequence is TGTGCCAGCAGTTCACAGGACGGATATGGAGATACGCAGTATTTT.

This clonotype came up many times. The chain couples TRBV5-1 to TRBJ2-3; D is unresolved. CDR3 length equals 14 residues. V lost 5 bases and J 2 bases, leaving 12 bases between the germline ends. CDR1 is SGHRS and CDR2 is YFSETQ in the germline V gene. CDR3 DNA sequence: TGCGCCAGCAGTCGAGAAACTACCACAGATACGCAGTATTTT. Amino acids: CASSRETTTDTQYF.

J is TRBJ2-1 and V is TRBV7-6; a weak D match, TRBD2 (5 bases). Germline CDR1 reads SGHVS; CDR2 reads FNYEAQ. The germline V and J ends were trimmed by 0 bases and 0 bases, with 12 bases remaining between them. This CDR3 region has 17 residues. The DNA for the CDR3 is TGTGCCAGCAGCTTAGCGGGAGCTTTTGGCTCCTACAATGAGCAGTTCTTC. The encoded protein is CASSLAGAFGSYNEQFF.